The TCR beta chain under discussion was sequenced for a study of OX40 agonist ivuxolimab in advanced cancers. The study, taken as a whole, reports: Near-lowest levels of clonal expansion characterized partial responders at 0.1-3.0 mg/kg. Among some nonresponders, normalized T-cell clonal expansion was also low. More expanded clones were seen, on average, in CD8+ T cells than in CD4+.

Generated by immunoSEQ multiplex PCR, the TCRdb table keeps only in-frame clones and is missing some. Of roughly 62,000 clones listed, around 83% are singletons. As regards this clone: As yet, its antigen is unknown.

Exclusion of a patient followed from autoimmune disease history or systemic immunosuppression. The source material was CD4+ or CD8+ T cells sorted from blood, sampled in a trial of the OX40 agonist ivuxolimab. This TCR derives from an adult with an advanced solid tumor such as melanoma, head and neck, liver or kidney cancer.

DNA for the CDR3: TGTGCCAGCAGTCTTGGGCCTCGGGTCAATGAGCAGTTCTTC. Its translation: CASSLGPRVNEQFF. The V call is TRBV28, the J call TRBJ2-1; D remains ambiguous. The CDR3 is made up of 14 amino acids. Trimming cost V 5 bases and J 6 bases, with 14 bases left between them. Germline V gene lookup returns CDR1 MDHEN and CDR2 SYDVKM.